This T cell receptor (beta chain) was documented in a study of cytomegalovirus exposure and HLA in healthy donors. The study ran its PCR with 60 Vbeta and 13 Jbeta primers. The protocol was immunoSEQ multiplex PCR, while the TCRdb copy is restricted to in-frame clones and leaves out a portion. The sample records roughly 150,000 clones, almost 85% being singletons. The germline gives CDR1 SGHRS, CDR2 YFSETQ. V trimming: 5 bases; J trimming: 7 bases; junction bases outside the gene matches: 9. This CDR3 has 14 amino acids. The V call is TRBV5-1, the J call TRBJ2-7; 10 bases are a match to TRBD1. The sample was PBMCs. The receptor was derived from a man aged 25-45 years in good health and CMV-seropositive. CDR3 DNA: TGCGCCAGCAGGCCGGCGGGGACAGGGGTTGAGCAGTACTTC. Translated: CASRPAGTGVEQYF.